This T cell receptor (beta chain) was profiled in a study of beta chain features in type 1 diabetes. Germline CDR1 is SEHNR and CDR2 is FQNEAQ (reference sequence). Trimming shortened V by 10 bases and J by 2 bases, and 15 bases separated the two germline ends. The CDR3 is 14 amino acids. Expressed TCRB transcripts were sequenced because the entire RNA isolate underwent reverse transcription. Libraries were prepared by immunoSEQ multiplex PCR; TCRdb keeps only in-frame clonotypes and omits some of them. The sample contains 350,000 to 450,000 clones, around 14% of which appear only once. This receptor was identified in a man aged 25-45 years in good health. The rearrangement links TRBV7-9 to TRBJ2-1; the D gene is possibly TRBD2 (5 bases). The material sequenced was naive CD4+ T cells from blood. CDR3 loop: CATPRGVTYNEQFF. The CDR3 nucleotides read TGTGCCACCCCCCGGGGAGTCACCTACAATGAGCAGTTCTTC.